Given below is one T cell receptor (beta chain) in context. V was cut by 4 bases and J by 7 bases, with 16 bases left in between. Germline loops: CDR1 MNHNS, CDR2 SASEGT. The length of the CDR3 is 14 residues. This specimen belongs to a study of PD-L1 blockade in urothelial cancer. Across the study: Patients began atezolizumab, 1,200 mg intravenously every 3 weeks, at some point between 2013 and 2015. Blood was subjected to analysis at 3 weeks (second dose) and 6 weeks following treatment start.

Locally advanced or metastatic urothelial carcinoma affected the patients. Sequenced by immunoSEQ multiplex PCR; TCRdb stores in-frame clones only, minus some. The data contain about 88,000 clones, over 90% of them seen just once; the ten biggest clones take up around 10%. The clonotype originates from a man in his 60s with urothelial cancer. The gene calls are TRBV6-1 and TRBJ2-5; D may be TRBD2 (6 bases). The sequencing used PBMCs, collected around atezolizumab (anti-PD-L1) treatment. Written as DNA, the CDR3 is TGTGCCAGCAGTGTCGAACGGGGGACGGGGACCCAGTACTTC. It yields the protein CASSVERGTGTQYF.